The source of this T cell receptor (beta chain) is a study of OX40 agonist ivuxolimab in advanced cancers. Describing the broader study: The costimulatory receptor OX40 (CD134) was targeted by ivuxolimab, a fully human IgG2 agonistic monoclonal antibody. Intravenous ivuxolimab was administered to patients every 2 weeks at six dose levels: 0.01, 0.1, 0.3, 1.5, 3 and 10 mg/kg. Of the roughly 54 dose-escalation patients, hepatocellular carcinoma was present in roughly 19, melanoma in some 15, renal cell carcinoma in 9 and head and neck cancer in 9. The dose-escalation cohort was around 83% male with a mean age of roughly 60 years, ranging from roughly 20 to 80. Patients were allowed to have had prior anti-PD-1, anti-PD-L1 or anti-CTLA-4 therapy, and around 43% of the dose-escalation patients had been treated with checkpoint inhibitors. Three dose-escalation patients achieved partial responses, one with hepatocellular carcinoma and two with cutaneous melanoma. The point of sequencing TCRbeta in the periphery was to test whether ivuxolimab changed TCR sequence diversity and drove clonal T-cell expansion. The paper reports the monotherapy dose-escalation portion (N ≈ 50 patients) of the phase I ivuxolimab trial. What the work shows at the level of the full study, not this receptor alone: Low levels of normalized T-cell clonal expansion were also seen in some patients who did not respond. Which antigens the clonally expanded peripheral T cells were specific for was not determined. After ivuxolimab, expanded clones were on average more numerous among CD8+ T cells than among CD4+ T cells. Partial responders in the 0.1-3.0 mg/kg groups had among the lowest normalized peripheral clonal expansion, especially among CD8+ T cells. At doses of 0.1 to 3.0 mg/kg, clonal expansion of both CD4+ and CD8+ T cells in blood was seen between baseline and week 6.

Genomic DNA was extracted from sorted cells for sequencing of the TCRbeta CDR3 region. TCRbeta CDR3 regions were sequenced using the immunoSEQ Assay. Held by TCRdb, this immuneACCESS table contains in-frame sequences only and omits some clones. Under half of the omission traces to an unresolved V gene where checked; the cause of the rest is unknown. The sample table shows some 85,000 clones, and roughly 88% are seen once. The ten largest clones add up to 0.65% to 0.8% of the sample. Patients with autoimmune disease history or receiving systemic immunosuppression were excluded from the trial. Peripheral blood for TCR sequencing was collected from all dose cohorts at baseline, on cycle 4 day 1, and on cycle 7 day 1. The samples were drawn from a first-in-human, open-label, multicenter phase I dose-escalation trial of ivuxolimab. The trial enrolled adults with locally advanced or metastatic head and neck squamous cell, hepatocellular, melanoma or renal cell carcinoma. Before TCR sequencing, CD4+ T cells and CD8+ T cells from peripheral blood were sorted into separate populations.

Its CDR3 holds 16 amino acids, cysteine through phenylalanine. CDR3 DNA is the only sequence kept; it has 48 bases, read in frame from the first base. The germline V gene supplies CDR1 SQVTM and CDR2 ANQGSEA. V is cut by 0 bases and J by 1 base, and the space between the germline ends is 12 bases. A note on this clone: The antigen it binds to is not known. No qualities accompany the bases; no much larger clone lies one base away.

The sample consisted of CD4+ or CD8+ T cells sorted from blood, taken in a trial of the OX40 agonist ivuxolimab. The rearranged segments are TRBV29-1 and TRBJ2-2, with no confident D gene call. This clonotype originated in an adult with an advanced solid tumor such as melanoma, head and neck, liver or kidney cancer. The CDR3: CSVEDLRQRNTGELFF. The bases are TGCAGCGTTGAAGATCTTCGGCAGAGGAACACCGGGGAGCTGTTTTTT.